The 30 T cell receptor beta chains reported below all come from one sample, sequenced in a study of blood T cell repertoires in COVID-19. Sequencing was performed with immunoSEQ multiplex PCR; in TCRdb, only in-frame clones are kept and a portion is missing. The sample includes 150,000 or so clones, 80% to 90% seen only once; the top ten take approximately 14%. Sequenced: PBMCs or T cells enriched from blood (not recorded which). Every receptor here comes from a man in his fifties who had recovered from COVID-19.

This clone turned up a few times. The rearrangement links TRBV19 to TRBJ1-2; 8 bases are a match to TRBD1. From germline, CDR1 is LNHDA and CDR2 SQIVND (reference sequence). CDR3 length: 14 amino acids. V trimming: 5 bases; J trimming: 0 bases; junction bases outside the gene matches: 2. The DNA for the CDR3 is TGTGCCAGTAGTTCCAGGGGGCCTAACTATGGCTACACCTTC. Residues: CASSSRGPNYGYTF.

The chain is built from TRBV7-2 and TRBJ2-7; 9 nucleotides align to TRBD1. The V gene's germline CDR1 is SGHTA and CDR2 FQGNSA. This CDR3 is built from 15 residues. V lost 4 bases, J lost 6 bases, and 10 bases stayed unmatched. CDR3 DNA: TGTGCCAGCAGCTGGGGACAGGGTTATCAAAGCGAGCAGTACTTC. It encodes CASSWGQGYQSEQYF.

This clone was seen a single time. The chain is built from TRBV30 and TRBJ1-1; D call uncertain. Trimming left V 3 bases short and J 1 base short, with 24 bases between. This CDR3 spans 18 amino acids. Germline values: CDR1 GTSNPN, CDR2 SVGIG (reference sequence). The CDR3 bases are TGTGCCTGGAGGGCCATCCGAACTTCGACATCGAGGAACACTGAAGCTTTCTTT. This gives the protein CAWRAIRTSTSRNTEAFF.

This chain joins TRBV19 and TRBJ1-1; possible D gene TRBD1, 6 bases. The CDR3 has 13 amino acids. Germline CDR1 reads LNHDA; CDR2 reads SQIVND (reference sequence). Trimming removed 6 bases at V and 10 bases at J, with 18 bases between. In nucleotides, the CDR3 is TGTGCCAGTAGCGACGTACAGGGATCCGCAGCTTTCTTT. This sequence encodes CASSDVQGSAAFF.

The chain has TRBV5-1 and TRBJ2-1; a weak D match, TRBD2 (6 bases). The CDR3 covers 15 residues. Trimming removed 0 bases from V and 2 bases from J, with 9 bases in between. Germline-derived CDR1 and CDR2 are SGHRS and YFSETQ. CDR3 nucleotides: TGCGCCAGCAGCTTGGCGGGAGAAACCTACAATGAGCAGTTCTTC. Amino acid sequence: CASSLAGETYNEQFF.

The chain recombines TRBV29-1 with TRBJ2-2; no definite D call. V was clipped by 7 bases and J by 6 bases, with 9 bases between them. The CDR3 totals 11 residues. Germline V gives CDR1 SQVTM, CDR2 ANQGSEA. CDR3 loop: CSAAMPGELFF. CDR3 nucleotides: TGCAGCGCAGCCATGCCCGGGGAGCTGTTTTTT.

The V gene is TRBV29-1, the J gene TRBJ2-7; TRBD1 matches 10 bases. Per germline, CDR1 SQVTM and CDR2 ANQGSEA. Germline trimming cut 7 bases from V and 4 bases from J; bases unmatched to any gene: 4. The CDR3 runs 12 residues. The DNA for the CDR3 is TGCAGCGCCGGACAGGGGGTGTACGAGCAGTACTTC. It translates to CSAGQGVYEQYF.

V usage is TRBV11-2 and J usage is TRBJ1-3; no clear D. Deletions cut 7 bases from V and 2 bases from J, with 21 bases between. The CDR3 has 17 residues. Germline values: CDR1 SGHAT, CDR2 FQNNGV. DNA of the CDR3: TGTGCCAGCACGTCCTCTGGCGGGGTCTTAACTGGAAACACCATATATTTT. This encodes CASTSSGGVLTGNTIYF.

This CDR3 is CATSRDQGKQFF. DNA of the CDR3: TGTGCCACCAGCAGAGACCAGGGGAAGCAGTTCTTC. The J gene is TRBJ2-1, the V gene TRBV15; D is possibly TRBD1 (6 bases). CDR1 LNHNV and CDR2 YYDKDF come from the germline V gene (reference sequence). Trimming cost V 0 bases and J 11 bases, with 8 bases left between them. The CDR3 has 12 amino acids.

The rearrangement uses TRBV6-5 and TRBJ2-1; weak D call: TRBD1 (5 bases). Germline assignment: CDR1 MNHEY and CDR2 SVGAGI. This CDR3 contains 15 residues. Trimming took off 5 bases at V and 0 bases at J, with 11 bases between the two ends. CDR3 sequence: CASSLRQSSYNEQFF. The CDR3, as DNA: TGTGCCAGCAGTCTCCGACAGAGCTCCTACAATGAGCAGTTCTTC.

This clone was observed a handful of times. This chain connects TRBV3-1 (or the pseudogene TRBV3-2) to TRBJ1-5, with TRBD1 as a possible D gene (6 bases). The CDR3 consists of 13 residues. Deletions cut 4 bases from V and 7 bases from J, with 11 bases between. Germline CDR1 reads LGHDT; CDR2 reads YNNKEL (reference sequence). The CDR3 coding sequence is TGTGCCAGCAGCCGGGGGCCAGGACAGCCCCAGCATTTT. This gives the protein CASSRGPGQPQHF.

The chain has TRBV25-1 and TRBJ2-7, with D perhaps matching TRBD1 (5 bases). The CDR3 is 13 residues long. CDR1 is MGHDK, CDR2 SYGVNS, per germline. V was pared by 9 bases and J by 1 base, with 13 bases between. CDR3 sequence reads: CASISPGSYEQYF. The CDR3 bases are TGTGCCAGTATAAGCCCAGGGTCCTACGAGCAGTACTTC.

Only one count was recorded for this clone. The chain recombines TRBV19 with TRBJ1-6; maybe TRBD1 (6 bases). Trimming pared 8 bases from V and 5 bases from J, leaving 13 bases between. CDR3 length: 14 amino acids. Germline V lookup: CDR1 LNHDA, CDR2 SQIVND (reference sequence). The DNA for the CDR3 is TGTGCCAGTGGTAGGGACACCAATAATTCACCCCTCCACTTT. This sequence encodes CASGRDTNNSPLHF.

This chain links TRBV7-9 with TRBJ2-5; D perhaps matches TRBD1 (5 bases). V dropped 2 bases and J dropped 2 bases, with 21 bases sitting between them. In germline, CDR1 is SEHNR, CDR2 FQNEAQ (reference sequence). This CDR3 is 18 amino acids long. CDR3 sequence (DNA): TGTGCCAGCAGCTTAACTCACGCCCTAGGGGCCCTACAAGAGACCCAGTACTTC. Its translation is CASSLTHALGALQETQYF.

The chain couples TRBV2 to TRBJ1-5; no firm D call. CDR3 length: 14 amino acids. Germline values: CDR1 SNHLY, CDR2 FYNNEI. With 7 bases removed from V and 5 bases from J, the gap between germline ends came to 15 bases. CDR3 nucleotide sequence: TGTGCCAGCACCAATGGCGGCGCCGATCAGCCCCAGCATTTT. This sequence encodes CASTNGGADQPQHF. Variable domain in full (rest from reference TRBV2 and TRBJ1-5): EPEVTQTPSHQVTQMGQEVILRCVPISNHLYFYWYRQILGQKVEFLVSFYNNEISEKSEIFDDQFSVERPDGSNFTLKIRSTKLEDSAMYFCASTNGGADQPQHFGDGTRLSIL.

The chain joins TRBV5-1 to TRBJ2-5; 8 nucleotides agree with TRBD2. In germline, CDR1 is SGHRS, CDR2 YFSETQ. Losses at the gene ends were 4 bases for V and 7 bases for J; bases not matched to a gene: 6. The CDR3 spans 13 residues. In nucleotides, the CDR3 is TGCGCCAGCAGCCTTGTCGGGGGGGGGACCCAGTACTTC. Protein: CASSLVGGGTQYF.

V and J are TRBV5-1 and TRBJ1-1; TRBD1 agrees at 8 bases. CDR1 is SGHRS, CDR2 YFSETQ, per germline. The CDR3 spans 15 residues. With V trimmed by 0 bases and J by 0 bases, 1 base remained unmatched. The CDR3 protein is CASSLGTGMNTEAFF. CDR3 DNA: TGCGCCAGCAGCTTGGGGACAGGGATGAACACTGAAGCTTTCTTT.

V and J are TRBV30 and TRBJ1-6; weak D call: TRBD1 (5 bases). The germline V gene encodes CDR1 GTSNPN and CDR2 SVGIG (reference sequence). The length of the CDR3 is 14 residues. Between the trimmed V and J ends, which lost 5 bases and 9 bases, there was a span of 17 bases. CDR3 sequence: CAWETRDGVSPLHF. CDR3 in DNA: TGTGCCTGGGAGACCAGGGATGGAGTTTCACCCCTCCACTTT. Filled out from reference TRBV30 and TRBJ1-6, the complete variable domain reads SQTIHQWPATLVQPVGSPLSLECTVEGTSNPNLYWYRQAAGRGLQLLFYSVGIGQISSEVPQNLSASRPQDRQFILSSKKLLLSDSGFYLCAWETRDGVSPLHFGNGTRLTVT.

This chain links TRBV21-1 with TRBJ2-3; the listed D gene, TRBD1, was not tested against the DNA. TRBV21-1 is tagged as a pseudogene. The CDR3 loop spans 16 amino acids. CDR3 sequence reads: CAIRNPRSYHADTQYF. DNA for the CDR3: TGTGCCATCAGAAACCCCCGCAGTTACCATGCAGATACGCAGTATTTT.

The rearrangement links TRBV5-1 to TRBJ1-2; D remains unclear. CDR1 is SGHRS, CDR2 YFSETQ, per germline. Trimming removed 1 base at V and 4 bases at J, with 5 bases between. CDR3 size: 12 residues. The CDR3 spells CASSLPGYGYTF. The CDR3 DNA is TGCGCCAGCAGCTTGCCAGGCTATGGCTACACCTTC.

The chain joins TRBV7-6 to TRBJ1-1; 9 bases are shared with TRBD1. Germline V gene lookup returns CDR1 SGHVS and CDR2 FNYEAQ. This CDR3 comprises 14 residues. After removal of 4 bases from V and 1 base from J, the junction contained 1 base not matched to a gene. CDR3 coding DNA: TGTGCCAGCAGCTCGGGACAGGGGAACACTGAAGCTTTCTTT. Protein sequence: CASSSGQGNTEAFF.

V is TRBV4-1 and J is TRBJ1-1; perhaps TRBD1 as D (5 bases). Trimming took 0 bases from V and 3 from J, leaving 11 bases between them. The CDR3 sequence is 15 residues long. Per the germline V gene, CDR1 is MGHRA and CDR2 is YSYEKL. CDR3 DNA sequence: TGCGCCAGCAGCCAAGAGGAGGGGAAGTACACTGAAGCTTTCTTT. Encoded protein: CASSQEEGKYTEAFF.

In this sample, this clone turned up a few times. The rearrangement joins TRBV19 to TRBJ1-5; possible D gene TRBD1, 5 bases. Germline CDR1 is LNHDA and CDR2 is SQIVND (reference sequence). There are 12 residues in the CDR3. Trimming pared 8 bases from V and 4 bases from J, leaving 9 bases between. This CDR3 reads CASGDFNQPQHF. CDR3 coding DNA: TGTGCCAGTGGGGACTTTAATCAGCCCCAGCATTTT.

V and J are TRBV20-1 and TRBJ1-5; 7 bases align to TRBD1. The CDR3 has 15 residues. J gave up 6 bases and V 3 bases, and 11 bases lay outside the gene matches. The V gene's germline CDR1 is DFQATT and CDR2 SNEGSKA (reference sequence). CDR3 nucleotide sequence: TGCAGTGCTAGTCTCCACGGGACAGCGGCTCAGCCCCAGCATTTT. Its protein product is CSASLHGTAAQPQHF.

This clone has only one observation. The chain recombines TRBV7-3 with TRBJ2-1, with TRBD2 identical over 11 bases. The ends lost 5 bases at V and 2 bases at J; junction bases unmatched: 2. The CDR3 spans 15 residues. Germline V lookup: CDR1 SGHTA, CDR2 FQGTGA. CDR3 protein: CASSMTSGAYNEQFF. DNA of the CDR3: TGTGCCAGCAGCATGACTAGCGGGGCCTACAATGAGCAGTTCTTC. The full variable domain, its missing parts supplied by reference TRBV7-3 and TRBJ2-1, is GAGVSQTPSNKVTEKGKYVELRCDPISGHTALYWYRQSLGQGPEFLIYFQGTGAADDSGLPNDRFFAVRPEGSVSTLKIQRTERGDSAVYLCASSMTSGAYNEQFFGPGTRLTVL.

This chain links TRBV3-1 (or the pseudogene TRBV3-2) with TRBJ2-1; D is perhaps TRBD1 (6 bases). CDR1 is LGHDT, CDR2 YNNKEL, per germline (reference sequence). The CDR3 is made up of 13 amino acids. V was trimmed by 4 bases and J by 10 bases, leaving 14 bases between them. The CDR3 DNA reads TGTGCCAGCAGCCGCGAGCTCACAGGGGAGCAGTTCTTC. Its protein product is CASSRELTGEQFF.

This sequence joins TRBV12-3 or TRBV12-4 and TRBJ2-7, with 7 bases fitting TRBD1. V lost 3 bases to trimming and J lost 3 bases; unmatched junction nucleotides: 2. CDR3 length: 13 residues. The CDR3 DNA is TGTGCCAGCAGTTTTCGACAGGGCTACGAGCAGTACTTC. Translation: CASSFRQGYEQYF.

By share of the sample, this clone is medium-sized. Other nucleotide sequences from this sample produce the same CDR3. The CDR3 DNA follows: TGTGCCAGCAGCTTACGAAGGGAGGATGAAAAACTGTTTTTT. As protein: CASSLRREDEKLFF. The gene calls are TRBV7-9 and TRBJ1-4; the D is unclear. Germline assignment: CDR1 SEHNR and CDR2 FQNEAQ (reference sequence). The CDR3 has 14 amino acids. V lost 2 bases to trimming and J lost 6 bases, with 10 bases between them.

The J gene is TRBJ1-5, the V gene TRBV12-3 or TRBV12-4; the D is unclear. This CDR3 spans 13 amino acids. Trimming removed 7 bases from V and 7 bases from J, with 14 bases in between. DNA for the CDR3: TGTGCCAGCAACTGGGAGTCCGGGCAGCCCCAGCATTTT. The encoded protein is CASNWESGQPQHF.

V and J are TRBV18 and TRBJ2-3; perhaps TRBD1 as D (5 bases). V lost 6 bases, J lost 2 bases, and 21 bases lay in between. CDR1 and CDR2 (germline): KGHSH, LQKENI. The length of the CDR3 is 17 residues. The DNA for the CDR3 is TGTGCCAGCTCCCGCGTAGTTGGAGCTGGGGCCACAGATACGCAGTATTTT. It yields the protein CASSRVVGAGATDTQYF.